The 26 T cell receptor beta chains below were found in one sample sequenced in a study of technical replicates of blood from a few donors. Clones were sequenced by immunoSEQ multiplex PCR, and TCRdb holds only the in-frame ones, with some missing. The sample yields about 82,000 clones, roughly 95% seen once. Sequenced: T cells isolated from PBMCs. The origin of the receptors is a human donor in good health.

The rearrangement uses TRBV6-5 and TRBJ2-7; 9 bases fit TRBD2. V shed 0 bases, J shed 1 base, and the junction held 1 base outside the gene matches. The CDR3 has 15 amino acids. The germline V gene has CDR1 MNHEY and CDR2 SVGAGI. The CDR3 reads CASSYSLAGSYEQYF. CDR3 in DNA: TGTGCCAGCAGTTACTCTCTAGCGGGATCCTACGAGCAGTACTTC.

V and J are TRBV4-1 and TRBJ2-7, with 8 bases matching TRBD1. This CDR3 is 15 amino acids long. Trimming took 5 bases from V and 5 from J; bases not matched to a gene: 11. In germline, CDR1 is MGHRA, CDR2 YSYEKL. CDR3 amino acids: CASSVIRRGRDEQYF. CDR3 nucleotides: TGCGCCAGCAGCGTTATCCGCAGGGGGCGGGACGAGCAGTACTTC.

This clone was observed a single time. The rearrangement joins TRBV28 to TRBJ2-7; possible D gene TRBD2, 5 bases. Per germline, CDR1 MDHEN and CDR2 SYDVKM. The CDR3 runs 15 residues. Trimming removed 10 bases at V and 5 bases at J, with 24 bases between. DNA of the CDR3: TGTGCCACTTCCCAACCCTTGGGAGCACTCCACGAGCAGTACTTC. Protein: CATSQPLGALHEQYF.

The J gene is TRBJ2-1, the V gene TRBV20-1; D remains ambiguous. Germline CDR1 and CDR2: DFQATT and SNEGSKA (reference sequence). The CDR3 has 11 residues. V was trimmed by 1 base and J by 7 bases, leaving 5 bases between them. CDR3: CSARVANEQFF. CDR3 DNA: TGCAGTGCTAGAGTAGCTAATGAGCAGTTCTTC.

This rearrangement joins TRBV27 to TRBJ2-3; weak D call: TRBD2 (6 bases). The ends were cut back, 5 bases at V and 3 bases at J, with 12 bases in the middle. This CDR3 contains 14 residues. The germline V gene encodes CDR1 MNHEY and CDR2 SMNVEV (reference sequence). CDR3 amino acids: CASSTGTATDTQYF. CDR3 in DNA: TGTGCCAGCAGTACCGGGACTGCTACAGATACGCAGTATTTT.

The V and J genes are TRBV9 and TRBJ2-5; 8 bases match TRBD1. From germline, CDR1 is SGDLS and CDR2 YYNGEE. After removal of 3 bases from V and 2 bases from J, the junction contained 9 bases not matched to a gene. This CDR3 comprises 16 residues. CDR3 DNA: TGTGCCAGCAGCGCCTGGGGAAGGACAGGGCAAGAGACCCAGTACTTC. Its protein product is CASSAWGRTGQETQYF. The variable domain in full, with the rest retrieved from reference TRBV9 and TRBJ2-5, is DSGVTQTPKHLITATGQRVTLRCSPRSGDLSVYWYQQSLDQGLQFLIQYYNGEERAKGNILERFSAQQFPDLHSELNLSSLELGDSALYFCASSAWGRTGQETQYFGPGTRLLVL.

V is TRBV5-1 and J is TRBJ2-7, with 9 bases lining up with TRBD1. Germline lookup yields CDR1 SGHRS and CDR2 YFSETQ. The CDR3 extends over 15 amino acids. The junction had 6 bases not matched to a gene; V was cut back by 0 bases and J by 5 bases. CDR3 DNA sequence: TGCGCCAGCAGCTTGGAAGGGACAGGGCCCAACGAGCAGTACTTC. Protein: CASSLEGTGPNEQYF.

The chain is built from TRBV7-9 and TRBJ2-7; 11 bases are shared with TRBD1. Losses at the gene ends were 5 bases for V and 6 bases for J; bases not matched to a gene: 9. The germline V gene has CDR1 SEHNR and CDR2 FQNEAQ (reference sequence). The CDR3 totals 15 residues. In DNA, the CDR3 is TGTGCCAGCAGCCCGAGTAGGGGGACAGGGGGCGAGCAGTACTTC. This codes for CASSPSRGTGGEQYF.

The table lists this clone with a count of one. The chain uses TRBV5-8 and TRBJ1-5, with 9 bases lining up with TRBD1. This CDR3 is built from 16 residues. The junction had 10 bases not matched to a gene; V was cut back by 4 bases and J by 5 bases. Germline V CDR1 and CDR2: SGHTS, YDEGEE. Here the CDR3 reads CASSPWTGEGYQPQHF. The CDR3 nucleotides are TGTGCCAGCAGCCCTTGGACAGGGGAGGGCTATCAGCCCCAGCATTTT.

This sequence joins TRBV7-8 and TRBJ2-2; possible D gene TRBD1, 6 bases. This CDR3 has 15 residues. The germline V gene has CDR1 SGHVS and CDR2 FQNEAQ. The ends were cut back, 3 bases at V and 4 bases at J, with 12 bases in the middle. The CDR3 here is CASSLGAVGTGELFF. The CDR3 DNA sequence: TGTGCCAGCAGCTTGGGGGCCGTCGGCACCGGGGAGCTGTTTTTT.

V usage is TRBV7-2 and J usage is TRBJ2-5; 13 bases fit TRBD2. Per the germline V gene, CDR1 is SGHTA and CDR2 is FQGNSA. The CDR3 covers 17 residues. The trim removed 4 bases at V and 6 bases at J, leaving 11 bases unmatched. In DNA, the CDR3 is TGTGCCAGCAGCTCCTGGACTAGCGGGAGATGGGTAAAGACCCAGTACTTC. Its protein is CASSSWTSGRWVKTQYF.

The chain employs TRBV7-2 and TRBJ2-3; D is perhaps TRBD2 (5 bases). Germline CDR1 reads SGHTA; CDR2 reads FQGNSA. This CDR3 spans 15 amino acids. Deletions cut 1 base from V and 4 bases from J, with 12 bases between. The CDR3 loop reads CASSLDGEMADTQYF. CDR3 bases: TGTGCCAGCAGCTTAGACGGGGAGATGGCAGATACGCAGTATTTT. The full variable domain, in which reference TRBV7-2 and TRBJ2-3 provide the parts outside the CDR3, is GAGVSQSPSNKVTEKGKDVELRCDPISGHTALYWYRQSLGQGLEFLIYFQGNSAPDKSGLPSDRFSAERTGGSVSTLTIQRTQQEDSAVYLCASSLDGEMADTQYFGPGTRLTVL.

V usage is TRBV7-6 and J usage is TRBJ2-3; D is unresolved. V was cut by 5 bases and J by 0 bases, with 9 bases left in between. The CDR3 spans 14 residues. The germline V gene has CDR1 SGHVS and CDR2 FNYEAQ. CDR3 in amino acids: CASSPLGSTDTQYF. The CDR3 coding sequence is TGTGCCAGCAGCCCGCTCGGGAGCACAGATACGCAGTATTTT.

The chain combines TRBV6-5 with TRBJ1-1, with a possible D match to TRBD1 (6 bases). Germline loops: CDR1 MNHEY, CDR2 SVGAGI. V gave up 2 bases and J gave up 4 bases, with 14 bases separating them. The CDR3 runs to 15 residues. CDR3 sequence (DNA): TGTGCCAGCAGTTACGGGTCGTCAGGGGCCACTGAAGCTTTCTTT. Residues: CASSYGSSGATEAFF.

The chain is built from TRBV15 and TRBJ2-7; the D gene is possibly TRBD2 (5 bases). From germline, CDR1 is LNHNV and CDR2 YYDKDF (reference sequence). Trimming shortened V by 5 bases and J by 2 bases, and 13 bases separated the two germline ends. This CDR3 region has 14 residues. CDR3 in amino acids: CATSLLAGAYEQYF. The CDR3 region has the DNA TGTGCCACCAGCCTCTTGGCCGGGGCCTACGAGCAGTACTTC.

The J gene is TRBJ2-2, the V gene TRBV5-4; perhaps TRBD2 as D (5 bases). Germline V CDR1 and CDR2: SGHNT, YYREEE (reference sequence). The CDR3 is made up of 13 amino acids. The V gene lost 5 bases and the J gene lost 6 bases, with 11 bases spanning the gap. The chain's CDR3 is CASRTRLAGELFF. CDR3 coding DNA: TGTGCCAGCAGAACTAGGTTAGCCGGGGAGCTGTTTTTT. The variable domain in full, with the rest retrieved from reference TRBV5-4 and TRBJ2-2, is ETGVTQSPTHLIKTRGQQVTLRCSSQSGHNTVSWYQQALGQGPQFIFQYYREEENGRGNFPPRFSGLQFPNYSSELNVNALELDDSALYLCASRTRLAGELFFGEGSRLTVL.

The gene calls are TRBV5-1 and TRBJ2-3, with D unclear. The germline V gene has CDR1 SGHRS and CDR2 YFSETQ. This CDR3 has 14 residues. Trimming stripped 0 bases from V and 2 bases from J, with 7 bases between. The CDR3 bases are TGCGCCAGCAGCTTGGACCTACCCACAGATACGCAGTATTTT. It specifies CASSLDLPTDTQYF.

A note on this clone: One end of the junction does not line up with germline, which may come from a read error. J is TRBJ2-7 and V is TRBV7-6, with a weak D call TRBD2 (6 bases). Germline V CDR1 and CDR2: SGHVS, FNYEAQ. There are 14 residues in the CDR3. The CDR3 DNA reads as TGTGCCAGCAGCTTAGGCGGGACCTCCAACGAGCAGTACTTC. This translates into CASSLGGTSNEQYF. Full variable domain (missing parts from reference TRBV7-6 and TRBJ2-7): GAGVSQSPRYKVTKRGQDVALRCDPISGHVSLYWYRQALGQGPEFLTYFNYEAQQDKSGLPNDRFSAERPEGSISTLTIQRTEQRDSAMYRCASSLGGTSNEQYFGPGTRLTVT.

The chain recombines TRBV27 with TRBJ2-7; D is possibly TRBD1 (6 bases). Germline loops: CDR1 MNHEY, CDR2 SMNVEV (reference sequence). The CDR3 is made up of 17 amino acids. Trimming pared 1 base from V and 3 bases from J, leaving 19 bases between. The CDR3 sequence is CASSLWPPGQRNYEQYF. CDR3 bases: TGTGCCAGCAGTTTATGGCCCCCGGGACAAAGGAACTACGAGCAGTACTTC.

The V gene is TRBV6-5, the J gene TRBJ2-3; 9 bases fit TRBD2. Trimming at V came to 5 bases and at J to 3 bases, leaving 6 bases not matched to a gene. CDR3 length: 15 amino acids. CDR1 is MNHEY, CDR2 SVGAGI, per germline. The CDR3 sequence is CASSLSGRRTDTQYF. The CDR3, as DNA: TGTGCCAGCAGTCTTAGCGGGAGAAGGACAGATACGCAGTATTTT.

The CDR3 bases are TGTGCCAGCAGCTTTAGTTCACACAGTCCTAACTATGGCTACACCTTC. Protein sequence: CASSFSSHSPNYGYTF. The rearrangement uses TRBV11-1 and TRBJ1-2, with D unclear. CDR1 and CDR2 (germline): SGHAT, FQDESV (reference sequence). This CDR3 comprises 16 residues. The V and J ends lost 3 bases and 0 bases respectively, with 14 bases between them.

The gene calls are TRBV7-2 and TRBJ2-2, with 7 nucleotides matching TRBD1. The CDR3 is 14 amino acids. Trimming cost V 5 bases and J 6 bases; bases outside gene matches: 6. Germline-derived CDR1 and CDR2 are SGHTA and FQGNSA. CDR3 coding DNA: TGTGCCAGCAGCAAGACAGGGTCCGCCGGGGAGCTGTTTTTT. Its protein product is CASSKTGSAGELFF.

This chain connects TRBV11-3 to TRBJ2-5, with TRBD2 matching 8 bases. This CDR3 has 15 amino acids. The germline CDR1 and CDR2 sequences are SGHNT and YENEEA. V shed 0 bases, J shed 4 bases, and the junction held 4 bases outside the gene matches. DNA for the CDR3: TGTGCCAGCAGCTTAGACGTAGCGGGAAGAGAGACCCAGTACTTC. Translation gives CASSLDVAGRETQYF. Looking up the rest from reference TRBV11-3 and TRBJ2-5 gives the full variable domain: EAGVVQSPRYKIIEKKQPVAFWCNPISGHNTLYWYLQNLGQGPELLIRYENEEAVDDSQLPKDRFSAERLKGVDSTLKIQPAELGDSAVYLCASSLDVAGRETQYFGPGTRLLVL.

The CDR3: CASSEGTSGSDTQYF. For the CDR3, the DNA is TGTGCCAGCAGTGAGGGGACTAGCGGGAGTGATACGCAGTATTTT. The genes are TRBV6-4 and TRBJ2-3; TRBD2 matches at 14 bases. This CDR3 is built from 15 residues. Looked up from germline, CDR1 is MRHNA and CDR2 is SNTAGT. J lost 6 bases, V lost 3 bases, and 2 bases had no gene match.

V is TRBV27 and J is TRBJ1-1; D unresolved. Trimming stripped 2 bases from V and 0 bases from J, with 7 bases between. The CDR3 is 14 residues long. CDR1 and CDR2 (germline): MNHEY, SMNVEV (reference sequence). CDR3 residues: CASSLSVMNTEAFF. CDR3 sequence (DNA): TGTGCCAGCAGTTTAAGCGTCATGAACACTGAAGCTTTCTTT.

The rearrangement joins TRBV11-3 to TRBJ2-7; D gene unclear. Deletions cut 3 bases from V and 3 bases from J, with 6 bases between. Looked up from germline, CDR1 is SGHNT and CDR2 is YENEEA. The CDR3 is 12 amino acids. The CDR3 DNA reads TGTGCCAGCAGCTTGGCAGGCTACGAGCAGTACTTC. Protein sequence: CASSLAGYEQYF.